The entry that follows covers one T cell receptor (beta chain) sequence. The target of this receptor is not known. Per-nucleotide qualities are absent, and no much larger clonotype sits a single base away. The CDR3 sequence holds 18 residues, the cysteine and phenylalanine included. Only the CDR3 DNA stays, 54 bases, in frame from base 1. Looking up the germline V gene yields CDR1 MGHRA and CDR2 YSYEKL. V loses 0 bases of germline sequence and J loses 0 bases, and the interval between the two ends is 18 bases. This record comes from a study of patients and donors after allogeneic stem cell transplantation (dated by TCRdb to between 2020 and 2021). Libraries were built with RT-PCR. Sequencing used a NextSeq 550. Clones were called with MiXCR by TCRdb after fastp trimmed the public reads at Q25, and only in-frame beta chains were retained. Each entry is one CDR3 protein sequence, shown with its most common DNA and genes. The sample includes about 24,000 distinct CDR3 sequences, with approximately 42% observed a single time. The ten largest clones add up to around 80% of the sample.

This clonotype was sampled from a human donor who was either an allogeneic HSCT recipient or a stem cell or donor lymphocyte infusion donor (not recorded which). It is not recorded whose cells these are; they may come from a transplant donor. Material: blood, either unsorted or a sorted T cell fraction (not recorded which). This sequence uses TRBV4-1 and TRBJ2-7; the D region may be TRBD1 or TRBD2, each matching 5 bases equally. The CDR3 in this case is CASSQDRGGWDLSYEQYF. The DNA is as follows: TGCGCCAGCAGCCAAGATAGGGGCGGGTGGGACCTCTCCTACGAGCAGTACTTC.